This TCR beta chain was obtained from a study of cytomegalovirus exposure and HLA in healthy donors. Study observations and caveats: Associated with cytomegalovirus, according to the listing, were 150 to 200 TCR beta chains. Analyzed later, association rates of TCRs varied across HLA loci, with DRB1 most and HLA-C fewest.

Concerning this clone: Antigen: not known.

A multiplex PCR was run with 60 Vbeta primers and 13 Jbeta primers. Clones were read by immunoSEQ multiplex PCR, and TCRdb kept only the in-frame ones, dropping some. The sample yields 120,000 to 150,000 clones, approximately 82% seen once. The CDR3 covers 15 residues. Germline V gene lookup returns CDR1 SGHDT and CDR2 YYEEEE. Between the trimmed V and J ends, which lost 3 bases and 5 bases, there was a span of 18 bases. This rearrangement joins TRBV5-6 to TRBJ2-7; tentatively, D is TRBD1 (6 bases). Material for sequencing was PBMCs. The TCR comes from a woman aged 40 to 50 in good health and CMV-seronegative. In DNA, the CDR3 is TGTGCCAGCAGCTCCCTCGTGTGGGGGCAGAACGAGCAGTACTTC. This codes for CASSSLVWGQNEQYF.